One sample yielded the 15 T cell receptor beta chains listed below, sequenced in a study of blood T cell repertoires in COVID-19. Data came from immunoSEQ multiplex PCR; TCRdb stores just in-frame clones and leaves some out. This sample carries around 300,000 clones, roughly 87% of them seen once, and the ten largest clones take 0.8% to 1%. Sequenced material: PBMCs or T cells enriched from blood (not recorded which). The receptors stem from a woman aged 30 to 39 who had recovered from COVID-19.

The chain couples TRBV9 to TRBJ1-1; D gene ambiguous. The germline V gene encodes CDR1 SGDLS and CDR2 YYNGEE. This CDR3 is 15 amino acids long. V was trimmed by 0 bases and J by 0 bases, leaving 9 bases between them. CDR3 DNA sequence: TGTGCCAGCAGCGTAGAACCGGGGTTGAACACTGAAGCTTTCTTT. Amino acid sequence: CASSVEPGLNTEAFF.

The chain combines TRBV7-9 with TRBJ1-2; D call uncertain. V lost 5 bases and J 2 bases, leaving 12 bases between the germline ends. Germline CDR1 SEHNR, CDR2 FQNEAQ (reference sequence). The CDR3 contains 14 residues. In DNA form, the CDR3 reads TGTGCCAGCAGCCCCAGAGGAGAAAACTATGGCTACACCTTC. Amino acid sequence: CASSPRGENYGYTF. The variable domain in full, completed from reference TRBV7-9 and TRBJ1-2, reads DTGVSQNPRHKITKRGQNVTFRCDPISEHNRLYWYRQTLGQGPEFLTYFQNEAQLEKSRLLSDRFSAERPKGSFSTLEIQRTEQGDSAMYLCASSPRGENYGYTFGSGTRLTVV.

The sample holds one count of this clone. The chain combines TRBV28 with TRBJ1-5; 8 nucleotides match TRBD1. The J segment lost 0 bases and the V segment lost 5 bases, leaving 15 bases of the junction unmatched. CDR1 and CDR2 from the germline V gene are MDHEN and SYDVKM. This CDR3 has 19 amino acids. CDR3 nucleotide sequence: TGTGCCAGCAGTCCGACGACAGGGGCGTGGGGACATAGCAATCAGCCCCAGCATTTT. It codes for CASSPTTGAWGHSNQPQHF.

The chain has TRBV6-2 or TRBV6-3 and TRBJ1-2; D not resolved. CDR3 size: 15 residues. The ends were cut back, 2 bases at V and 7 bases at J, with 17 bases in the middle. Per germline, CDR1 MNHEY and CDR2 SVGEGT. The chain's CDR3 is CASSYRPPGSGGYTF. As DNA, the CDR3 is TGTGCCAGCAGTTACCGCCCTCCGGGGTCGGGTGGCTACACCTTC.

The CDR3 DNA follows: TGCGCCAGCAGCTTCCGGGTACACTTCTCTGGGGCCAACGTCCTGACTTTC. Protein product: CASSFRVHFSGANVLTF. The V and J genes are TRBV5-1 and TRBJ2-6; D remains unclear. The CDR3 is 17 amino acids. V was shortened by 2 bases and J by 0 bases, with 12 bases between the two germline ends. Germline assignment: CDR1 SGHRS and CDR2 YFSETQ. The full variable domain, rest sourced from reference TRBV5-1 and TRBJ2-6, is KAGVTQTPRYLIKTRGQQVTLSCSPISGHRSVSWYQQTPGQGLQFLFEYFSETQRNKGNFPGRFSGRQFSNSRSEMNVSTLELGDSALYLCASSFRVHFSGANVLTFGAGSRLTVL.

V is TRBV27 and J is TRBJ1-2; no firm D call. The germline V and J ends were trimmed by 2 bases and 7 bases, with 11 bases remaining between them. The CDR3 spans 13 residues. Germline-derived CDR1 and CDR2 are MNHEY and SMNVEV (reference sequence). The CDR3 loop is CASSLIQNSGYTF. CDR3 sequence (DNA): TGTGCCAGCAGTTTAATACAGAATTCTGGCTACACCTTC.

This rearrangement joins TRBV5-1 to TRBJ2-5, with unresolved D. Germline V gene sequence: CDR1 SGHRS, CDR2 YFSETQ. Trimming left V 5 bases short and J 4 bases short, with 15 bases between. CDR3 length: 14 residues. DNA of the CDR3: TGCGCCAGCAGACCCAGTACGATGGCAGAGACCCAGTACTTC. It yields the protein CASRPSTMAETQYF.

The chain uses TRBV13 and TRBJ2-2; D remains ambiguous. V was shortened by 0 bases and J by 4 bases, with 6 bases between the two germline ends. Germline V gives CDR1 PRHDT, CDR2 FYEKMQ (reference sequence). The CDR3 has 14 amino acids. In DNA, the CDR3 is TGTGCCAGCAGCTTAGGCGGGTTCACCGGGGAGCTGTTTTTT. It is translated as CASSLGGFTGELFF.

CDR3 coding DNA: TGTGCCAGCACCACAGGGATCCAGCCCCAGCATTTT. Translating it yields CASTTGIQPQHF. The V and J genes are TRBV6-6 and TRBJ1-5, with D tentatively TRBD1 (6 bases). Deletions cut 7 bases from V and 7 bases from J, with 11 bases between. This CDR3 is 12 amino acids long. From germline, CDR1 is MNHNY and CDR2 SVGAGI (reference sequence).

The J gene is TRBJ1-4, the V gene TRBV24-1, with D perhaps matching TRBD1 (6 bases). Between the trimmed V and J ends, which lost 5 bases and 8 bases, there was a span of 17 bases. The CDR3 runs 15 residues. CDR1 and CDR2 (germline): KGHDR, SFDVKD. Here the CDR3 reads CATSVGTGSGEKLFF. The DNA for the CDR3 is TGTGCCACCAGTGTTGGTACAGGGTCGGGGGAAAAACTGTTTTTT.

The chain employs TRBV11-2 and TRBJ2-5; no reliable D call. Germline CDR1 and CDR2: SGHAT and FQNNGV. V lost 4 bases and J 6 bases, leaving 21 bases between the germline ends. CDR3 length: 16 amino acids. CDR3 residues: CASSSESRLFKKTQYF. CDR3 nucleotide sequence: TGTGCCAGCAGCTCCGAGTCCCGACTGTTTAAAAAGACCCAGTACTTC. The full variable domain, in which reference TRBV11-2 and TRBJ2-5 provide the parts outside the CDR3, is EAGVAQSPRYKIIEKRQSVAFWCNPISGHATLYWYQQILGQGPKLLIQFQNNGVVDDSQLPKDRFSAERLKGVDSTLKIQPAKLEDSAVYLCASSSESRLFKKTQYFGPGTRLLVL.

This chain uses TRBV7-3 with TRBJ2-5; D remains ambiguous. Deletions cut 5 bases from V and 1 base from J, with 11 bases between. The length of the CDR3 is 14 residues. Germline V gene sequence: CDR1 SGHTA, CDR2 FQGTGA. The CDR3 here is CASSPTGSQETQYF. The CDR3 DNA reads TGTGCCAGCAGCCCCACCGGTAGCCAAGAGACCCAGTACTTC.

The CDR3 reads CSVGQGVRGETQYF. CDR3 coding DNA: TGCAGCGTTGGACAGGGGGTTCGGGGGGAGACCCAGTACTTC. This chain connects TRBV29-1 to TRBJ2-5, with 9 bases lining up with TRBD1. The CDR3 contains 14 residues. Germline V gene data show CDR1 as SQVTM and CDR2 as ANQGSEA. After removal of 4 bases from V and 5 bases from J, the junction contained 8 bases not matched to a gene.

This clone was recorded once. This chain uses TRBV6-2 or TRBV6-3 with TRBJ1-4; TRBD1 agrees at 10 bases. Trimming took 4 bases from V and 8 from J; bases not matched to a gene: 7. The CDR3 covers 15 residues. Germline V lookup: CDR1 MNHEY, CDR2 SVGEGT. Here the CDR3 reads CASSSDRGLREKLFF. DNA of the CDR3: TGTGCCAGCAGTTCCGACAGGGGGCTGAGAGAAAAACTGTTTTTT.

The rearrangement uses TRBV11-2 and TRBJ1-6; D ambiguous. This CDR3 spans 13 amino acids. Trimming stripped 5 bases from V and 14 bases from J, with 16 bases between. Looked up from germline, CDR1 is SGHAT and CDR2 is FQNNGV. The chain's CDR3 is CASSTDWEKSLHF. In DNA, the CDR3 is TGTGCCAGCAGCACCGACTGGGAGAAGTCCCTCCACTTT. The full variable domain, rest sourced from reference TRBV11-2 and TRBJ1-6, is EAGVAQSPRYKIIEKRQSVAFWCNPISGHATLYWYQQILGQGPKLLIQFQNNGVVDDSQLPKDRFSAERLKGVDSTLKIQPAKLEDSAVYLCASSTDWEKSLHFGNGTRLTVT.